One and the same sample provided the 13 T cell receptor beta chains below, sequenced in a study of T cells after yellow fever vaccination. TCRdb redid the calling of the 5' RACE reads with MiXCR, one entry per CDR3 protein. The top ten hold about 3% of the sample, which has 300,000 or so distinct CDR3 sequences, 7.5% to 9.5% seen once. The source material was CD4+ T cells sorted from PBMCs, sampled 5 days after the yellow fever booster vaccination. The receptors were gathered from a man aged 18 to 29 who received the YFV17D yellow fever vaccine.

This clonotype was counted a single time. This CDR3 is CASSFKGPGNEQFF. Written as DNA, the CDR3 is TGCGCCAGCAGCTTTAAGGGTCCGGGGAATGAGCAGTTCTTC. The chain employs TRBV5-1 and TRBJ2-1, with D possibly TRBD2 on 5 matching bases. Trimming removed 2 bases from V and 7 bases from J, with 13 bases in between. This CDR3 contains 14 residues. Germline values: CDR1 SGHRS, CDR2 YFSETQ.

This chain uses TRBV6-5 with TRBJ2-7; 11 nucleotides line up with TRBD2. This CDR3 has 15 amino acids. Germline V gene sequence: CDR1 MNHEY, CDR2 SVGAGI. Germline trimming cut 6 bases from V and 2 bases from J; bases unmatched to any gene: 6. The CDR3 region is CASRRGTSGTYEQYF. CDR3 nucleotides: TGTGCCAGCAGACGCGGGACTAGCGGAACCTACGAGCAGTACTTC.

The sample holds many counts of this clonotype. This chain links TRBV18 with TRBJ1-6; TRBD1 might be the D (6 bases). The CDR3 sequence is 13 residues long. Germline loops: CDR1 KGHSH, CDR2 LQKENI. With 6 bases removed from V and 10 bases from J, the gap between germline ends came to 13 bases. CDR3 bases: TGTGCCAGCTCTCCAGGGGAGAGATCACCCCTCCACTTT. This sequence encodes CASSPGERSPLHF.

This clonotype was seen repeatedly, ten times or more. The chain uses TRBV5-1 and TRBJ2-1; perhaps TRBD1 as D (6 bases). Trimming removed 4 bases at V and 0 bases at J, with 11 bases between. Germline loops: CDR1 SGHRS, CDR2 YFSETQ. The CDR3 is made up of 15 amino acids. Here the CDR3 DNA reads TGCGCCAGCAGCCCGGACAGCCTCTCCTACAATGAGCAGTTCTTC. This sequence encodes CASSPDSLSYNEQFF.

This clonotype was counted ten times or more. V is TRBV10-3 and J is TRBJ1-2, with 9 nucleotides matching TRBD1. In germline, CDR1 is ENHRY, CDR2 SYGVKD. The CDR3 runs to 12 residues. Trimming took 6 bases from V and 9 from J; bases not matched to a gene: 5. In DNA form, the CDR3 reads TGTGCCATCAGCCGGACAGGGGCTCGCTACACCTTC. It codes for CAISRTGARYTF.

This clonotype came up many times. V and J are TRBV5-5 and TRBJ1-2; 7 bases match TRBD1. Germline CDR1 SGHKS, CDR2 YYEKEE (reference sequence). This CDR3 region has 12 residues. Trimming at V came to 2 bases and at J to 8 bases, leaving 3 bases not matched to a gene. The CDR3 here is CASSFDRDGYTF. DNA for the CDR3: TGTGCCAGCAGCTTTGACAGGGACGGCTACACCTTC.

The sample holds a few counts of this clonotype. The gene calls are TRBV20-1 and TRBJ2-1; 7 nucleotides align to TRBD2. J was trimmed by 0 bases and V by 4 bases; bases with no gene match: 3. Germline V gene lookup returns CDR1 DFQATT and CDR2 SNEGSKA (reference sequence). The CDR3 loop spans 14 amino acids. The CDR3 is CSATSGSSYNEQFF. The CDR3 bases are TGCAGTGCTACTAGCGGAAGCTCCTACAATGAGCAGTTCTTC.

The chain is built from TRBV12-3 or TRBV12-4 and TRBJ2-2; D remains ambiguous. V shed 7 bases and J shed 6 bases, with 9 bases lying between them. The CDR3 covers 12 residues. The CDR3 sequence is CASIKGSGELFF. The CDR3 DNA follows: TGTGCCAGCATTAAGGGTTCCGGGGAGCTGTTTTTT.

A single count supports this clonotype. The chain joins TRBV7-3 to TRBJ2-7, with 7 bases lining up with TRBD1. The CDR3 loop spans 15 amino acids. CDR1 and CDR2 from the germline V gene are SGHTA and FQGTGA. With 5 bases clipped from V and 4 bases from J, the junction kept 11 bases outside the gene matches. Here the CDR3 DNA reads TGTGCCAGCAGCCCCCGCCCGGGACAGTCTTACGAGCAGTACTTC. This translates into CASSPRPGQSYEQYF.

In this sample, this clonotype turned up many times. This chain uses TRBV24-1 with TRBJ2-3; TRBD1 matches at 7 bases. This CDR3 has 15 amino acids. With 4 bases clipped from V and 3 bases from J, the junction kept 6 bases outside the gene matches. The germline CDR1 and CDR2 sequences are KGHDR and SFDVKD. The CDR3 nucleotides are TGTGCCACCAGTGAAGGGGGCGCGGTAACAGATACGCAGTATTTT. Its translation is CATSEGGAVTDTQYF.

This clonotype has a handful of counts. CDR3 DNA sequence: TGTGCCAGCAGCCGACAGGGGAGCAATGAGCAGTTCTTC. It specifies CASSRQGSNEQFF. The genes are TRBV11-2 and TRBJ2-1, with TRBD1 matching 8 bases. This CDR3 spans 13 amino acids. Trimming removed 5 bases from V and 6 bases from J; junction bases left unmatched: 3. From germline, CDR1 is SGHAT and CDR2 FQNNGV. Drawing the rest from reference TRBV11-2 and TRBJ2-1, the complete variable domain is EAGVAQSPRYKIIEKRQSVAFWCNPISGHATLYWYQQILGQGPKLLIQFQNNGVVDDSQLPKDRFSAERLKGVDSTLKIQPAKLEDSAVYLCASSRQGSNEQFFGPGTRLTVL.

This clonotype was observed a few times. The chain has TRBV6-1 and TRBJ2-3, with 8 positions matching TRBD1. The V gene end was trimmed by 6 bases and the J gene end by 4 bases; junction bases not matched to a gene: 3. In germline, CDR1 is MNHNS, CDR2 SASEGT. CDR3 length: 13 residues. In nucleotides, the CDR3 is TGTGCCAGCAGCCCGGACAGGGCAGATACGCAGTATTTT. Protein product: CASSPDRADTQYF.

The J gene is TRBJ1-4, the V gene TRBV7-6; D unclear. Trimming took off 5 bases at V and 5 bases at J, with 12 bases between the two ends. CDR1 is SGHVS and CDR2 is FNYEAQ in the germline V gene. CDR3 length: 14 residues. CDR3: CASSRGTANEKLFF. The CDR3 region has the DNA TGTGCCAGCAGCCGCGGCACAGCGAATGAAAAACTGTTTTTT.